This T cell receptor beta chain was sequenced for a study of sequential checkpoint blockade in melanoma. Study summary: First-line arms were nivolumab then ipilimumab, or the reverse, randomized 1:1.

Documented treatment: randomized to nivolumab then ipilimumab (arm A) or the reverse (arm B). No patient had prior DNA-damaging chemotherapy. Live CD3+CD8+ CD19− CD56− cells were sorted from PBMCs. The CDR3 sequence is 16 residues long. Germline V gene data show CDR1 as SEHNR and CDR2 as FQNEAQ (reference sequence). V shed 5 bases and J 0 bases; nucleotides not matched to a gene: 8. The method was immunoSEQ multiplex PCR; TCRdb's version includes in-frame clones alone and lacks a portion of them. The table lists about 25,000 clones, roughly 80% of them singletons, with 20% to 25% in the top ten. The chain joins TRBV7-9 to TRBJ2-5; 8 positions match TRBD2. The sequence was collected from a human donor with melanoma. Specimen: CD8+ T cells sorted from blood (inferred from file names), collected from a patient given nivolumab and ipilimumab in sequence. DNA of the CDR3: TGTGCCAGCAGCCGCCGGGAGGGAAAGTACCAAGAGACCCAGTACTTC. This gives the protein CASSRREGKYQETQYF.